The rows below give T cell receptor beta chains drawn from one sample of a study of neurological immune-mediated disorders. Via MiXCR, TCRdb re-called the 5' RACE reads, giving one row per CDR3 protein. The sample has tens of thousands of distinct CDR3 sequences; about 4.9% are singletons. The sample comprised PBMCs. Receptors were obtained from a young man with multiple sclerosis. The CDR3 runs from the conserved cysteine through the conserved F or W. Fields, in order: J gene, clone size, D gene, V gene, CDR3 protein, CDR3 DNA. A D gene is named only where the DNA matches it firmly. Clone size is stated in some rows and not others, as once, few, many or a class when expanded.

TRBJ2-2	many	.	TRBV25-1	CASSESSDTGELFF	TGTGCCAGCAGTGAATCGTCAGACACCGGGGAGCTGTTTTTT
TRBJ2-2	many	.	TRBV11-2	CASSREAGELFF	TGTGCCAGCAGCCGTGAGGCCGGGGAGCTGTTTTTT
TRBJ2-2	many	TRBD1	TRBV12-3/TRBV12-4	CASSPPGQGNTGELFF	TGTGCCAGCAGTCCACCGGGACAGGGGAACACCGGGGAGCTGTTTTTT
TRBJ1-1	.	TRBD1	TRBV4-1	CASSRDRGRTEAFF	TGCGCCAGCAGCCGGGACAGGGGCAGGACTGAAGCTTTCTTT
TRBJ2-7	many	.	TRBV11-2	CASSLVRGFSYEQYF	TGTGCCAGCAGCTTAGTACGGGGATTTTCCTACGAGCAGTACTTC
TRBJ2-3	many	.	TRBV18	CASSLLITDTQYF	TGTGCCAGCTCACTCCTGATCACAGATACGCAGTATTTT
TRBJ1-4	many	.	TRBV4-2	CASSHNRQNEKLFF	TGTGCCAGCAGCCATAATCGACAGAATGAAAAACTGTTTTTT
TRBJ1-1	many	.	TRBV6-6	CASSYPGTLNTEAFF	TGTGCCAGCAGTTACCCCGGGACACTGAACACTGAAGCTTTCTTT
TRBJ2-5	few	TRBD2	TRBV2	CASSKTWTSGSQETQYF	TGTGCCAGCAGCAAAACCTGGACTAGCGGATCCCAAGAGACCCAGTACTTC
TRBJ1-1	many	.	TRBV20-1	CSDPTGSDTEAFF	TGCAGTGACCCAACAGGGTCGGACACTGAAGCTTTCTTT
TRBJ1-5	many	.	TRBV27	CASSFQQGGQPQHF	TGTGCCAGCAGTTTCCAACAGGGCGGACAGCCCCAGCATTTT
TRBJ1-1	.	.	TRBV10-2	CASSDAGMGTEAFF	TGCGCCAGCAGTGATGCGGGTATGGGCACTGAAGCTTTCTTT
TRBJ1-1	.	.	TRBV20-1	CSARDRSRGLNTEAFF	TGCAGTGCTAGAGATAGGAGCCGGGGTTTGAACACTGAAGCTTTCTTT
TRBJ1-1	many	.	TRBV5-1	CASSFWGRTEAFF	TGCGCCAGCAGCTTTTGGGGGCGGACTGAAGCTTTCTTT
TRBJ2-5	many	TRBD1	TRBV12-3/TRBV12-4	CASSWSGQVQETQYF	TGTGCCAGCAGTTGGTCAGGACAGGTCCAAGAGACCCAGTACTTC
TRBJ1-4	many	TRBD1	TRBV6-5	CASSTRDRNEKLFF	TGTGCCAGCAGCACACGGGACAGAAATGAAAAACTGTTTTTT
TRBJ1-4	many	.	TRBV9	CASSVAPGRGEKLFF	TGTGCCAGCAGCGTAGCCCCGGGACGTGGGGAAAAACTGTTTTTT
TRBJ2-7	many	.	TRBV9	CASSPGWVGSLEQYF	TGTGCCAGCAGCCCCGGATGGGTGGGCAGTCTGGAGCAGTACTTC
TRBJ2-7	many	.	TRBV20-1	CSARYQDLYEQYF	TGCAGTGCTAGATACCAGGACCTCTACGAGCAGTACTTC
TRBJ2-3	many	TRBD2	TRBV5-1	CASSDATSGGTDTQYF	TGCGCCAGCAGCGATGCTACTAGCGGGGGGACAGATACGCAGTATTTT
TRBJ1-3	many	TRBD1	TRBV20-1	CSARQGAGDTIYF	TGCAGTGCCAGACAGGGGGCCGGGGACACCATATATTTT
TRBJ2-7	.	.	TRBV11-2	CASSLWSSPYEQYF	TGTGCCAGCAGCTTGTGGTCCTCCCCGTACGAGCAGTACTTC
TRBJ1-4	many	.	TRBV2	CASSDQYNEKLFF	TGTGCCAGCAGTGATCAGTATAATGAAAAACTGTTTTTT
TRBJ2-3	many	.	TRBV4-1	CASSQPGDTQYF	TGCGCCAGCAGCCAACCAGGGGATACGCAGTATTTT
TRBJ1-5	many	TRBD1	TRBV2	CASHWDREHQPQHF	TGTGCCAGCCATTGGGACAGGGAGCATCAGCCCCAGCATTTT
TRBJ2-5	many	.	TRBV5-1	CASSPQGIQETQYF	TGCGCCAGCAGCCCCCAGGGGATCCAAGAGACCCAGTACTTC
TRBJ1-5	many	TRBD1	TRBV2	CASSGQGGNQPQHF	TGTGCCAGCAGCGGACAGGGGGGCAATCAGCCCCAGCATTTT
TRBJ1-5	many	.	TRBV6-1	CASSDGWTDQPQHF	TGTGCCAGCAGTGATGGGTGGACAGACCAGCCCCAGCATTTT
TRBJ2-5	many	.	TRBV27	CASSSSQETQYF	TGTGCCAGCAGTTCTTCACAAGAGACCCAGTACTTC
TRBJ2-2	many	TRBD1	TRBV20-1	CSARATGGTGELFF	TGCAGTGCTAGGGCGACAGGGGGCACCGGGGAGCTGTTTTTT
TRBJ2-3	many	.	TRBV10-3	CAISEEGGADTQYF	TGTGCCATCAGTGAGGAAGGGGGAGCAGATACGCAGTATTTT
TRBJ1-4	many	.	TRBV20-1	CSAPFGDFNEKLFF	TGCAGTGCACCCTTTGGGGACTTTAATGAAAAACTGTTTTTT
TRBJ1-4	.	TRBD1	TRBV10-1	CASSDHPDRDKAKLFF	TGCGCCAGCAGTGACCATCCGGACAGGGACAAGGCAAAACTGTTTTTT
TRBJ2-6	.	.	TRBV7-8	CASSLKIQARSGANVLTF	TGTGCCAGCAGCTTAAAGATCCAGGCGCGCTCTGGGGCCAACGTCCTGACTTTC
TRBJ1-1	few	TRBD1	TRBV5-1	CASSSDRVGTEAFF	TGCGCCAGCAGCTCGGACAGGGTGGGCACTGAAGCTTTCTTT
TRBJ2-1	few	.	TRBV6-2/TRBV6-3	CASRRGGYNEQFF	TGTGCCAGCAGAAGAGGGGGTTACAATGAGCAGTTCTTC
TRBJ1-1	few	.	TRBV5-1	CASSSGRTHTEAFF	TGCGCCAGCAGCTCGGGGAGAACTCACACTGAAGCTTTCTTT
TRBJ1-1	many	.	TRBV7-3	CASSLNTYTEAFF	TGTGCCAGCAGCTTAAACACCTACACTGAAGCTTTCTTT
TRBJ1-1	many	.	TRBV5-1	CASGQGDTEAFF	TGCGCCAGCGGGCAGGGAGACACTGAAGCTTTCTTT
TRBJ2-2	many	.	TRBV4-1	CASSQVRQAANTGELFF	TGCGCCAGCAGCCAAGTCCGGCAGGCGGCGAACACCGGGGAGCTGTTTTTT
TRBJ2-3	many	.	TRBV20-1	CSAPAIDPEVADTQYF	TGCAGTGCTCCTGCAATCGACCCGGAGGTGGCAGATACGCAGTATTTT
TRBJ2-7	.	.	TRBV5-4	CASSLSRVREQYF	TGTGCCAGCAGCTTGAGCAGGGTTCGCGAGCAGTACTTC
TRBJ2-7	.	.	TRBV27	CASSLGRGREQYF	TGTGCCAGCAGTTTAGGTCGGGGGAGAGAGCAGTACTTC
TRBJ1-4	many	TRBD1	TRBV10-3	CAISEPWTGVDEKLFF	TGTGCCATCAGTGAGCCCTGGACAGGGGTCGATGAAAAACTGTTTTTT
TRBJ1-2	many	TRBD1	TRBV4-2	CASSQDRAGGGLGYGYTF	TGTGCCAGCAGCCAAGATAGGGCAGGGGGCGGACTAGGCTATGGCTACACCTTC
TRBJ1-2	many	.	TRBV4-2	CASSQDAEATHGYTF	TGTGCCAGCAGCCAAGATGCGGAAGCAACGCACGGCTACACCTTC
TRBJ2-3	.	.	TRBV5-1	CASSSETSNTQYF	TGCGCCAGCAGCTCGGAAACCTCAAATACGCAGTATTTT
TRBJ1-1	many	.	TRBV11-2	CASSRFGTEAFF	TGTGCCAGCAGCCGATTTGGGACTGAAGCTTTCTTT
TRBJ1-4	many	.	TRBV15	CATSIGRFGEKLFF	TGTGCCACCAGCATAGGACGCTTTGGGGAAAAACTGTTTTTT
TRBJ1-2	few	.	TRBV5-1	CASSLAQGLYGYTF	TGCGCCAGCAGCTTGGCCCAGGGACTCTATGGCTACACCTTC
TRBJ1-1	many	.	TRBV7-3	CASSALVGEEAFF	TGTGCCAGCAGCGCCTTAGTTGGAGAAGAAGCTTTCTTT
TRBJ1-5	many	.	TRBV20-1	CSARRGHNQPQHF	TGCAGTGCTAGAAGAGGTCACAATCAGCCCCAGCATTTT
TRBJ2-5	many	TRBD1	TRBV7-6	CASRLGQGAWETQYF	TGTGCCAGCAGGCTGGGACAGGGGGCCTGGGAGACCCAGTACTTC
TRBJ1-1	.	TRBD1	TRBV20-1	CSASRQGREAFF	TGCAGTGCTAGCAGACAGGGCCGTGAAGCTTTCTTT
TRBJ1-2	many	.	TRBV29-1	CSGWTANYGYTF	TGCAGCGGGTGGACAGCTAACTATGGCTACACCTTC